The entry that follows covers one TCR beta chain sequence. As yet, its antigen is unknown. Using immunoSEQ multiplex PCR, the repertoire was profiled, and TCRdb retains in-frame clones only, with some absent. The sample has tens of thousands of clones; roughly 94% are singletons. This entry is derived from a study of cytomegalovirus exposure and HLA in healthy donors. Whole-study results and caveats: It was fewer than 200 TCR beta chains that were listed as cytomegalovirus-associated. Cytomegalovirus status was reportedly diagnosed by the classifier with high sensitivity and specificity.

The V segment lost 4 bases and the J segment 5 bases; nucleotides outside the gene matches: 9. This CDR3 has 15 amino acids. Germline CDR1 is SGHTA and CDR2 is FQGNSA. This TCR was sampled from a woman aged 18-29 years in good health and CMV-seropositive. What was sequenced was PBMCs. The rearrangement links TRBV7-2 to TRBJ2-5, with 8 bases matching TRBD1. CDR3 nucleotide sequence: TGTGCCAGCAGCTCACAGGACAGGGAAGGGGAGACCCAGTACTTC. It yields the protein CASSSQDREGETQYF.